Shown below are 4 T cell receptor beta chains from a single sample sequenced in a study of cytomegalovirus exposure and HLA in healthy donors. The PCR employed 60 Vbeta primers together with 13 Jbeta primers. Using immunoSEQ multiplex PCR, the repertoire was profiled, and TCRdb retains in-frame clones only, with some absent. Of roughly 230,000 clones listed, approximately 81% are singletons. The sample was PBMCs. The receptor source for this set is a girl aged 2 to 10 in good health and CMV-seronegative.

CDR3 nucleotides: TGTGCCAGCAGCCCGATGCTAGAGTGGACCTACGAGCAGTACTTC. It encodes CASSPMLEWTYEQYF. V is TRBV5-6 and J is TRBJ2-7; unclear D gene. The CDR3 runs 15 residues. Trimming left V 4 bases short and J 2 bases short, with 16 bases between. Germline V lookup: CDR1 SGHDT, CDR2 YYEEEE. The full variable domain, completed using reference TRBV5-6 and TRBJ2-7, is DAGVTQSPTHLIKTRGQQVTLRCSPKSGHDTVSWYQQALGQGPQFIFQYYEEEERQRGNFPDRFSGHQFPNYSSELNVNALLLGDSALYLCASSPMLEWTYEQYFGPGTRLTVT.

V usage is TRBV6-4 and J usage is TRBJ1-5; D remains unclear. V lost 7 bases to trimming and J lost 4 bases, with 17 bases between them. Germline-derived CDR1 and CDR2 are MRHNA and SNTAGT. The CDR3 loop spans 15 amino acids. CDR3 residues: CASTTRDLENQPQHF. The CDR3 nucleotides are TGTGCCAGCACTACCCGGGATCTAGAAAATCAGCCCCAGCATTTT.

The rearrangement joins TRBV30 to TRBJ1-5, with a tentative D call TRBD1 (5 bases). V lost 2 bases, J lost 0 bases, and 11 bases lay in between. Germline V gene lookup returns CDR1 GTSNPN and CDR2 SVGIG (reference sequence). CDR3 size: 15 residues. CDR3 region: CAWSSPDSSNQPQHF. The CDR3 DNA reads as TGTGCCTGGAGTTCACCCGACAGTAGCAATCAGCCCCAGCATTTT.

The J gene is TRBJ2-3, the V gene TRBV6-1; possible D gene TRBD2, 6 bases. The germline V gene has CDR1 MNHNS and CDR2 SASEGT. V lost 3 bases and J 1 base, leaving 20 bases between the germline ends. The CDR3 is 18 amino acids. CDR3 nucleotides: TGTGCCAGCAGTGATGGAACGAGACGGGGGTGGGGCACAGATACGCAGTATTTT. Translated, it gives CASSDGTRRGWGTDTQYF.